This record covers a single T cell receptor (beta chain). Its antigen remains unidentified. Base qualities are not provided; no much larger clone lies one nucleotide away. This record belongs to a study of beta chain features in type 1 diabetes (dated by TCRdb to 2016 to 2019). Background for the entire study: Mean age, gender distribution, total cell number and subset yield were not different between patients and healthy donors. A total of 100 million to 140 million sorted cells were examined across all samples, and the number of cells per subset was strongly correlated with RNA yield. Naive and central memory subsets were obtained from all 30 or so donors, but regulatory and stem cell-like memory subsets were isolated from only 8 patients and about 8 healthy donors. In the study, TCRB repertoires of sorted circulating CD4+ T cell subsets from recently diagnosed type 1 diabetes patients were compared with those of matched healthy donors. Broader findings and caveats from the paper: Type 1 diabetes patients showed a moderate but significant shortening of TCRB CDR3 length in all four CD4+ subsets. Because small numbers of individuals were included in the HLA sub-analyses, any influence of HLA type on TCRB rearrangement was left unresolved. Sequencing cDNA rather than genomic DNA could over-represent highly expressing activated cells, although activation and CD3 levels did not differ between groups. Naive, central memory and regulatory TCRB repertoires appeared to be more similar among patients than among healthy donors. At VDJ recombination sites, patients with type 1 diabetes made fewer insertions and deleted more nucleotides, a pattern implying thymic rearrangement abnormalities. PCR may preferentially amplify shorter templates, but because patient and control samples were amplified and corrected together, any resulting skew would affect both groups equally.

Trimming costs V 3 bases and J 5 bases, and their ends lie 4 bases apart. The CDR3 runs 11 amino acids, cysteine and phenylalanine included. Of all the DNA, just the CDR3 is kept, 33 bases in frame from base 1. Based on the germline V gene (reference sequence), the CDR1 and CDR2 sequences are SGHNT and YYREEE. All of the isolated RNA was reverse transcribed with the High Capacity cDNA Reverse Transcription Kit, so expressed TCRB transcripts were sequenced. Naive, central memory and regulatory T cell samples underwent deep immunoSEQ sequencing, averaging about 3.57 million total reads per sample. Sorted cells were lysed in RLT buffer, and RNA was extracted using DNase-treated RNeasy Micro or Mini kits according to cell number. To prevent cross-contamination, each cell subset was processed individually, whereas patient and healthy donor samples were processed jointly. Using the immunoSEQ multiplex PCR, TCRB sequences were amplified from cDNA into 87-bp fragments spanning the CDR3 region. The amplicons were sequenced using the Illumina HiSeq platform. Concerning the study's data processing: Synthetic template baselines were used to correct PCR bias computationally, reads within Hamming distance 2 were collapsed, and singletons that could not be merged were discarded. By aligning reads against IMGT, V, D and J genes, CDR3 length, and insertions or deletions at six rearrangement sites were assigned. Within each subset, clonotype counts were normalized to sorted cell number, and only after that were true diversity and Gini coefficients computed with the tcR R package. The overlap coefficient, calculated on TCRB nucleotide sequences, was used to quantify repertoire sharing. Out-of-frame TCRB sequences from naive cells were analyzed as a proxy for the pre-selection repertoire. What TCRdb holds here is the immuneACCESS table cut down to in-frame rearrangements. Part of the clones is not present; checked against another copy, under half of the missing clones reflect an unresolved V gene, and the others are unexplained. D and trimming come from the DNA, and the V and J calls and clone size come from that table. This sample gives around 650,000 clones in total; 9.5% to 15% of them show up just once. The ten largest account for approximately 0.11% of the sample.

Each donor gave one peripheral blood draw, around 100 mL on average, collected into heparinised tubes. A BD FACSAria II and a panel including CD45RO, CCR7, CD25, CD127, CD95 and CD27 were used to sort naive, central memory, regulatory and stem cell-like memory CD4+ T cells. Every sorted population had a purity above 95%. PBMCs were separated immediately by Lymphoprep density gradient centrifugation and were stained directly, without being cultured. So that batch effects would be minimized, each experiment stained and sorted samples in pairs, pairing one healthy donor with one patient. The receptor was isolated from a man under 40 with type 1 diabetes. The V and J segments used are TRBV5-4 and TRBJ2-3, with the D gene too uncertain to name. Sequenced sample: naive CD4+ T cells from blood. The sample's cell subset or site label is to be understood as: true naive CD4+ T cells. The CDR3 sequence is CASSSGDTQYF. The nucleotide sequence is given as TGTGCCAGCAGCTCGGGAGATACGCAGTATTTT.